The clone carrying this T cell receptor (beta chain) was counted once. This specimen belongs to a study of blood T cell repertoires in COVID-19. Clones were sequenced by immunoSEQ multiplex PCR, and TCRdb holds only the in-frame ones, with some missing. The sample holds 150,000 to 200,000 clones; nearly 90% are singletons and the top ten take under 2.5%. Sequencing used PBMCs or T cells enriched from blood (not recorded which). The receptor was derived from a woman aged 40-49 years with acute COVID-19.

The DNA of the CDR3 is TGTGCCAGCAGCCGACGCGCTAGCGGGAGTAGTTCAGATACGCAGTATTTT. This codes for CASSRRASGSSSDTQYF. The chain is built from TRBV3-1 (or the pseudogene TRBV3-2) and TRBJ2-3; 10 bases are a match to TRBD2. CDR1 is LGHDT and CDR2 is YNNKEL in the germline V gene (reference sequence). Trimming took 4 bases from V and 4 from J; bases not matched to a gene: 11. The CDR3 consists of 17 residues.